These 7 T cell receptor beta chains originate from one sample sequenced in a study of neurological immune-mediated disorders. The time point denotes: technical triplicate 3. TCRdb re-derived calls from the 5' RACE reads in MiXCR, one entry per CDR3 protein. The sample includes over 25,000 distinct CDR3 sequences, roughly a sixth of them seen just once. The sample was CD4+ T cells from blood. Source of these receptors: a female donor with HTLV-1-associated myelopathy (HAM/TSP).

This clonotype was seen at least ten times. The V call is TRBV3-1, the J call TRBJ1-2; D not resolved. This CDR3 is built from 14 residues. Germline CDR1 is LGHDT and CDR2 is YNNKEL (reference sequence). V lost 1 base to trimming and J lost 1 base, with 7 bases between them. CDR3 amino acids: CASSQGAGNYGYTF. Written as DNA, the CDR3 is TGTGCCAGCAGCCAAGGGGCGGGTAACTATGGCTACACCTTC. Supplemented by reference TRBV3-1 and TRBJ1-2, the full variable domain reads DTAVSQTPKYLVTQMGNDKSIKCEQNLGHDTMYWYKQDSKKFLKIMFSYNNKELIINETVPNRFSPKSPDKAHLNLHINSLELGDSAVYFCASSQGAGNYGYTFGSGTRLTVV.

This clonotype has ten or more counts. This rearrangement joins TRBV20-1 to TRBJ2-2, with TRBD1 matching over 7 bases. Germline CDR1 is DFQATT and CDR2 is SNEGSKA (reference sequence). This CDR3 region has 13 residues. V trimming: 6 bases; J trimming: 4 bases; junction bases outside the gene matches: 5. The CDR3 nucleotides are TGCAGTGCCTACCGGGACAGCACCGGGGAGCTGTTTTTT. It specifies CSAYRDSTGELFF.

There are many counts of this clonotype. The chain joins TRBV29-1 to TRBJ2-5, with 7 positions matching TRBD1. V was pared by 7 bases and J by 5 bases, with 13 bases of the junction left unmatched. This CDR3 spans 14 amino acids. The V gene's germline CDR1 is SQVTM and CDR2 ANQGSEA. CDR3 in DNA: TGCAGCGCCGAACACAGGGGAGCAGGGGAGACCCAGTACTTC. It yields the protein CSAEHRGAGETQYF.

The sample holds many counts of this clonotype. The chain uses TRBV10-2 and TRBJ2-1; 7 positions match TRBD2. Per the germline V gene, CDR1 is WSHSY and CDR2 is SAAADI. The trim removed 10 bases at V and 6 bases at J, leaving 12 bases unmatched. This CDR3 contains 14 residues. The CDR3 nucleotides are TGCGCCATATCTCTGGCGGGAGCGGGCAATGAGCAGTTCTTC. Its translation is CAISLAGAGNEQFF.

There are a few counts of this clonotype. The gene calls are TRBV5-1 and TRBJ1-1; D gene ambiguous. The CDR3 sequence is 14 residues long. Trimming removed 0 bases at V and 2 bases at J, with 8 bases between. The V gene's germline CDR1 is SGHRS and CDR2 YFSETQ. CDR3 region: CASSLGITNTEAFF. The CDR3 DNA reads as TGCGCCAGCAGCTTGGGGATTACAAACACTGAAGCTTTCTTT. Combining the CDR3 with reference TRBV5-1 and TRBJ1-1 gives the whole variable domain KAGVTQTPRYLIKTRGQQVTLSCSPISGHRSVSWYQQTPGQGLQFLFEYFSETQRNKGNFPGRFSGRQFSNSRSEMNVSTLELGDSALYLCASSLGITNTEAFFGQGTRLTVV.

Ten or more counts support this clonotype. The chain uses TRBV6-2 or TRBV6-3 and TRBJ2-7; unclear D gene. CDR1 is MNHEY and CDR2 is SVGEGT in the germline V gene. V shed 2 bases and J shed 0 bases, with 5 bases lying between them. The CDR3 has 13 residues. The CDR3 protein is CASSYASSYEQYF. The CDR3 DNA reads TGTGCCAGCAGTTACGCGAGCTCCTACGAGCAGTACTTC.

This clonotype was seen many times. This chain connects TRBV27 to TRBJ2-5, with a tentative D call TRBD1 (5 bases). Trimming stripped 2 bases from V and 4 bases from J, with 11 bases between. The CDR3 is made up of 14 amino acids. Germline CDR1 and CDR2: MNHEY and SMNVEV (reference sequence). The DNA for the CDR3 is TGTGCCAGCAGTTTAGGGGCAGCAACAGAGACCCAGTACTTC. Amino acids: CASSLGAATETQYF.